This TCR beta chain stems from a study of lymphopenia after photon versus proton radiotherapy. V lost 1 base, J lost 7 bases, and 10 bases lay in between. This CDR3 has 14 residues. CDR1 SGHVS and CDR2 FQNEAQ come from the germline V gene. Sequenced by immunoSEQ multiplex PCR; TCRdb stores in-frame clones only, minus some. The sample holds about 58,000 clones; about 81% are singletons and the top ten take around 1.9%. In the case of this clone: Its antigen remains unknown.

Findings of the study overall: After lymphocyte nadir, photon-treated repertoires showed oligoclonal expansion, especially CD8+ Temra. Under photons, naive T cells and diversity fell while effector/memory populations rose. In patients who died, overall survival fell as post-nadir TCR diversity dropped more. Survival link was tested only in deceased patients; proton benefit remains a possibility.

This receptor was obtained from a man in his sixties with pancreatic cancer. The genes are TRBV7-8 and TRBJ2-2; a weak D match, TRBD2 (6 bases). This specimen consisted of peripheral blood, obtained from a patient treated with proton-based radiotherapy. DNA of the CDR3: TGTGCCAGCAGCTTAGATGGGGGGTTCGGGGAGCTGTTTTTT. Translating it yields CASSLDGGFGELFF.